One and the same sample provided the 5 T cell receptor beta chains below, sequenced in a study of cytomegalovirus exposure and HLA in healthy donors. Primers for the PCR totalled 60 Vbeta and 13 Jbeta. This table comes from immunoSEQ multiplex PCR, and its TCRdb copy is limited to in-frame clones, with some not included. The data show about 95,000 clones, with just over 70% seen just once and around 8% held by the top ten. Source material: PBMCs. All receptors come from a man aged 55-75 years in good health and CMV-seronegative.

This clone was observed a handful of times. The chain couples TRBV15 to TRBJ1-2; 7 bases line up with TRBD1. J gave up 8 bases and V 3 bases, and 9 bases lay outside the gene matches. This CDR3 comprises 14 residues. Germline V gene sequence: CDR1 LNHNV, CDR2 YYDKDF (reference sequence). CDR3 sequence reads: CATSSNEGAWGYTF. The CDR3 DNA reads as TGTGCCACCAGCAGTAATGAGGGGGCCTGGGGCTACACCTTC.

This clone was observed a few times. The CDR3 DNA reads as TGCGCCAGCAGCTTGCAGGGACAAACTAATGAAAAACTGTTTTTT. This translates into CASSLQGQTNEKLFF. The chain employs TRBV5-1 and TRBJ1-4; D is perhaps TRBD1 (6 bases). CDR3 length equals 15 residues. Trimming removed 1 base at V and 1 base at J, with 8 bases between. Germline loops: CDR1 SGHRS, CDR2 YFSETQ.

This clone was counted a few times. This chain's CDR3 is CASSGTGRGNTIYF. Here the CDR3 DNA reads TGTGCCAGCAGTGGGACAGGGCGTGGAAACACCATATATTTT. J is TRBJ1-3 and V is TRBV28; 9 nucleotides agree with TRBD1. This CDR3 contains 14 residues. The J segment lost 3 bases and the V segment lost 5 bases, leaving 2 bases of the junction unmatched. Germline-derived CDR1 and CDR2 are MDHEN and SYDVKM.

The CDR3 DNA sequence: TGTGCCAGCAGACGGACTAGCGGGGGGTACACAGATACGCAGTATTTT. Encoded protein: CASRRTSGGYTDTQYF. The chain uses TRBV27 and TRBJ2-3, with 14 bases identical to TRBD2. Germline CDR1 and CDR2: MNHEY and SMNVEV (reference sequence). The CDR3 totals 16 residues. With 6 bases clipped from V and 2 bases from J, the junction kept 4 bases outside the gene matches.

This chain uses TRBV28 with TRBJ2-5; tentative D call: TRBD1 (6 bases). Trimming removed 10 bases at V and 2 bases at J, with 11 bases between. From germline, CDR1 is MDHEN and CDR2 SYDVKM. There are 12 residues in the CDR3. The CDR3 DNA follows: TGTGCCATCCGGACAGAACAAGAGACCCAGTACTTC. Translating gives CAIRTEQETQYF.